These T cell receptor beta chains were read from a single sample in a study of blood T cell repertoires in COVID-19. Assay: immunoSEQ multiplex PCR; the TCRdb copy retains only in-frame clones and omits some. The sample includes approximately 50,000 clones, around 87% of them seen just once. Sequenced material: peripheral blood. Every receptor here comes from a middle-aged man with active COVID-19. CDR3s include the opening cysteine and the closing phenylalanine or tryptophan. Fields, in order: clone size, V gene, J gene, D gene, CDR3 DNA, CDR3 protein. A D gene is named only where the DNA matches it firmly. Size values are once, few and many counts, or a class for expanded clones, and some rows have none.

size: NA; V: TRBV28; J: TRBJ1-2; D: NA; DNA: TGTGCCAGCAGTTCCAGAGGCCGGGACTATGGCTACACCTTC; CDR3: CASSSRGRDYGYTF
size: NA; V: TRBV11-3; J: TRBJ2-1; D: NA; DNA: TGTGCCAGCAGCTTAACCTACAGGGATGAGCAGTTCTTC; CDR3: CASSLTYRDEQFF
size: once; V: TRBV5-1; J: TRBJ2-2; D: TRBD2; DNA: TGCGCCAGCAGCTGGACCGGGACTAGCGGGGGGTACGCCGGGGAGCTGTTTTTT; CDR3: CASSWTGTSGGYAGELFF
size: NA; V: TRBV2; J: TRBJ1-2; D: TRBD1; DNA: TGTGCCAGCAGAGGACAGGGGGCGGATGGCTACACCTTC; CDR3: CASRGQGADGYTF
size: NA; V: TRBV2; J: TRBJ2-5; D: NA; DNA: TGTGCCAGCAGTGAACACAAAGGGGCAGAGACCCAGTACTTC; CDR3: CASSEHKGAETQYF
size: once; V: TRBV24-1; J: TRBJ2-7; D: TRBD2; DNA: TGTGCCACCAGTGATGTGGTAGCGGGGGTCTACGAGCAGTACTTC; CDR3: CATSDVVAGVYEQYF
size: NA; V: TRBV27; J: TRBJ2-3; D: TRBD2; DNA: TGTGCCAGCAGTTCGTTGACTAGCGGGGGGGCAAATACGCAGTATTTT; CDR3: CASSSLTSGGANTQYF
size: NA; V: TRBV10-3; J: TRBJ2-7; D: NA; DNA: TGTGCCATCAGTGAGTCTAGGGGCCGACAGATCTACGAGCAGTACTTC; CDR3: CAISESRGRQIYEQYF
size: NA; V: TRBV3-1/TRBV3-2; J: TRBJ1-1; D: NA; DNA: TGTGCCAGCAGCCACCTAGAGGCTGAAGCTTTCTTT; CDR3: CASSHLEAEAFF
size: few; V: TRBV3-1/TRBV3-2; J: TRBJ2-7; D: NA; DNA: TGTGCCAGCAGCCAAGGAGTAGCGGCGTCCTACGAGCAGTACTTC; CDR3: CASSQGVAASYEQYF
size: NA; V: TRBV4-1; J: TRBJ1-6; D: TRBD1; DNA: TGCGCCAGCAGCCAAGATGGGGGGACAGGGAGGGGCGGCTCCTATAATTCACCCCTCCACTTT; CDR3: CASSQDGGTGRGGSYNSPLHF
size: NA; V: TRBV10-2; J: TRBJ1-2; D: NA; DNA: TGCGCCAGCAGGACAGACGGTCTCGGCTACACCTTC; CDR3: CASRTDGLGYTF
size: NA; V: TRBV7-6; J: TRBJ2-1; D: TRBD1; DNA: TGTGCCAGCAGCCCCCGACAGGGGGACTCGCACAATGAGCAGTTCTTC; CDR3: CASSPRQGDSHNEQFF
size: once; V: TRBV18; J: TRBJ1-2; D: TRBD1; DNA: TGTGCCAGCTCACCTAGGCGAACGGACAGGGGGGGATATGGCTACACCTTC; CDR3: CASSPRRTDRGGYGYTF
size: NA; V: TRBV10-3; J: TRBJ2-3; D: TRBD2; DNA: TGTGCCATCAGTGAAGGGACTAGTTCCGATACGCAGTATTTT; CDR3: CAISEGTSSDTQYF
size: NA; V: TRBV5-5; J: TRBJ1-5; D: NA; DNA: TGTGCCAGCAGCTTGGCGGGGAGGGGGCAGCCCCAGCATTTT; CDR3: CASSLAGRGQPQHF
size: NA; V: TRBV5-1; J: TRBJ2-1; D: TRBD2; DNA: TGCGCCAGCAGCTTGACTAGCGGGATGGGCGGTGAGCAGTTCTTC; CDR3: CASSLTSGMGGEQFF
size: few; V: TRBV9; J: TRBJ2-7; D: NA; DNA: TGTGCCAGCAGCGAGACAGCTCAAGCCTACGAGCAGTACTTC; CDR3: CASSETAQAYEQYF
size: NA; V: TRBV7-6; J: TRBJ2-3; D: TRBD1; DNA: TGTGCCAGCAGCATGACAGGGATTAGCACAGATACGCAGTATTTT; CDR3: CASSMTGISTDTQYF
size: once; V: TRBV6-2/TRBV6-3; J: TRBJ1-1; D: NA; DNA: TGTGCCAGCAGCCAGGCCGGGAGCACTGAAGCTTTCTTT; CDR3: CASSQAGSTEAFF
size: NA; V: TRBV13; J: TRBJ2-7; D: TRBD1; DNA: TGTGCCAGCAGCTTAGGGGAACAGGGGACCAGCTCCTACGAGCAGTACTTC; CDR3: CASSLGEQGTSSYEQYF
size: NA; V: TRBV7-8; J: TRBJ1-2; D: NA; DNA: TGTGCCAGCAGCTTTGCGGGGGAGTCGGGCTATGGCTACACCTTC; CDR3: CASSFAGESGYGYTF
size: NA; V: TRBV4-1; J: TRBJ2-2; D: NA; DNA: TGCGCCAGCAGCCCAAGAGAGACAGAGAACACCGGGGAGCTGTTTTTT; CDR3: CASSPRETENTGELFF
size: NA; V: TRBV28; J: TRBJ2-7; D: NA; DNA: TGTGCCAGCAGTTTAGTCGGGATTGGCTCCTACGAGCAGTACTTC; CDR3: CASSLVGIGSYEQYF
size: NA; V: TRBV10-3; J: TRBJ1-2; D: NA; DNA: TGTGCCATCAGTGCCGGGACTCACTATGGCTACACCTTC; CDR3: CAISAGTHYGYTF
size: NA; V: TRBV10-3; J: TRBJ1-4; D: TRBD1; DNA: TGTGCCATCAGTGCAGGGGGGACTAATGAAAAACTGTTTTTT; CDR3: CAISAGGTNEKLFF
size: once; V: TRBV4-2; J: TRBJ1-2; D: NA; DNA: TGTGCCAGCAGCCAATCTTACGTTGACAGACCCTATGGCTACACCTTC; CDR3: CASSQSYVDRPYGYTF
size: NA; V: TRBV7-2; J: TRBJ1-6; D: NA; DNA: TGTGCCAGCAGCTTAGGAGGGACTCATTCACCCCTCCACTTT; CDR3: CASSLGGTHSPLHF
size: NA; V: TRBV27; J: TRBJ2-7; D: TRBD2; DNA: TGTGCCAGCAGAAGGGAGGGGACTAGCGGCTACGAGCAGTACTTC; CDR3: CASRREGTSGYEQYF
size: NA; V: TRBV24-1; J: TRBJ2-2; D: NA; DNA: TGTGCCACGGGGCCGAACACCGGGGAGCTGTTTTTT; CDR3: CATGPNTGELFF
size: NA; V: TRBV18; J: TRBJ2-2; D: NA; DNA: TGTGCCAGCTCACCCGACAGGACGAACACCGGGGAGCTGTTTTTT; CDR3: CASSPDRTNTGELFF
size: NA; V: TRBV5-1; J: TRBJ1-1; D: NA; DNA: TGCGCCAGCAGCTTTAGTAGGAACACTGAAGCTTTCTTT; CDR3: CASSFSRNTEAFF
size: once; V: TRBV6-5; J: TRBJ2-1; D: TRBD1; DNA: TGTGCCAGCAGCGAGGACAGGGGCGGTGGTGAGCAGTTCTTC; CDR3: CASSEDRGGGEQFF
size: NA; V: TRBV5-5; J: TRBJ2-3; D: NA; DNA: TGTGCCAGCAGCTTGGTGGTGGGAGCAGATACGCAGTATTTT; CDR3: CASSLVVGADTQYF
size: NA; V: TRBV5-1; J: TRBJ1-6; D: TRBD1; DNA: TGCGCCAGCAGCTTGGGACAGGGGGCCAATTCACCCCTCCACTTT; CDR3: CASSLGQGANSPLHF
size: NA; V: TRBV23-1; J: TRBJ1-1; D: TRBD1; DNA: TGCGCCAGCAACAGGGGGATTCCTTTCATGAACACTGAAGCTTTCTTT; CDR3: CASNRGIPFMNTEAFF
size: NA; V: TRBV5-1; J: TRBJ2-3; D: NA; DNA: TGCGCCAGCAGCTTGGGGACTACCCGGGGGAGGCAGTATTTT; CDR3: CASSLGTTRGRQYF
size: NA; V: TRBV6-5; J: TRBJ2-1; D: NA; DNA: TGTGCCAGCACGGTTTACAATGAGCAGTTCTTC; CDR3: CASTVYNEQFF
size: NA; V: TRBV3-1/TRBV3-2; J: TRBJ2-3; D: TRBD2; DNA: TGTGCCAGCAGCAGGACTAGCGGGGGTTTCGGAAATACGCAGTATTTT; CDR3: CASSRTSGGFGNTQYF
size: NA; V: TRBV7-9; J: TRBJ2-1; D: TRBD2; DNA: TGTGCCAGCAGCCTAGCGGCAGCGCAGGGTGAGCAGTTCTTC; CDR3: CASSLAAAQGEQFF
size: NA; V: TRBV6-2/TRBV6-3; J: TRBJ1-1; D: NA; DNA: TGTGCCAGCAGTTTCCCGGGACTGGCGAACACTGAAGCTTTCTTT; CDR3: CASSFPGLANTEAFF